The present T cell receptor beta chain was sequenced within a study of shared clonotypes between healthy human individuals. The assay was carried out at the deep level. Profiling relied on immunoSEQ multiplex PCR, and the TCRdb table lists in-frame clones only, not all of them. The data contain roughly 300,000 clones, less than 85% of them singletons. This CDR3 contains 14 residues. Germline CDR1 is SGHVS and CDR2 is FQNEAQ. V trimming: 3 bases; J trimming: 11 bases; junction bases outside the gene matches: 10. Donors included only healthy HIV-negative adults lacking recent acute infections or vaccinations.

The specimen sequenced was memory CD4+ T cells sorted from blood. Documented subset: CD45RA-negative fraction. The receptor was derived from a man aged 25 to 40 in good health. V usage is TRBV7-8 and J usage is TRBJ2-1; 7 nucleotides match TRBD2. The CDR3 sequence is CASSFGRGPRKQFF. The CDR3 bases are TGTGCCAGCAGCTTTGGGAGGGGACCTCGAAAGCAGTTCTTC.